Here is one TCR beta chain with its context. No antigen is known for it. Base qualities are not provided; no much larger clone lies one nucleotide away. Including the terminal cysteine and phenylalanine, the CDR3 comprises 17 residues. The read is trimmed to its CDR3 DNA, 51 bases read in frame from base 1. Taken from the germline V gene, the CDR1 and CDR2 loops are MGHRA and YSYEKL. V loses 1 base, J loses 5 bases, and the germline ends lie 20 bases apart. This entry belongs to a study of CD8 T cells in Susac syndrome (dated by TCRdb to 2018 to 2020). Study-level background: Repertoire sequencing was used to test whether CD8+ T cell activation and differentiation in Susac syndrome was antigen driven. CD8+ T cell repertoire clonality was compared between about a dozen healthy donors, around 14 Susac syndrome patients and 15 multiple sclerosis patients.

Peripheral blood CD8+ and CD4+ T cells from healthy donors, Susac syndrome patients and multiple sclerosis patients were profiled using high-throughput TCR beta sequencing. Healthy donors were included as age- and sex-matched controls. Bulk CD8+ and CD4+ T cells were purified by magnetic negative isolation, whereas CD8+ TEMRA cells were enriched by FACS. Blood was collected in EDTA tubes and processed within 24 hours, with PBMCs isolated through density gradient centrifugation. PBMCs destined for TCR sequencing were cryopreserved in liquid nitrogen and later thawed in a 37 °C water bath. A purity of at least 90% was achieved for sorted or isolated CD4+, CD8+ and CD8+ TEMRA cells. Study-wide findings and limitations: The number of individuals in the TCR sequencing and HLA analysis was acknowledged as relatively small.

RNA was extracted using the RNeasy kit, and about 0.45 to 1 ug of the RNA was reverse transcribed with random hexamers. The immunoSEQ multiplex PCR assay, which covers 54 Vbeta and 13 Jbeta segments, was used to amplify TCR beta CDR3 regions. Bias from PCR amplification was corrected by using a synthetic template baseline for primer optimization and for computational correction. As for the authors' bioinformatics: Reads were assigned to V, D and J genes according to IMGT and analyzed in immunoSEQ Analyzer, with only productive sequences retained. To calculate clonality, Shannon entropy was normalized by log2 of the number of productive unique sequences and then subtracted from one. For each patient and control, public and private clones were evaluated among the 100 most prevalent clones. Susac-specific clones were defined as absent from healthy and MS cohorts, 1052 published viral clones and other ImmuneACCESS disease sequences. In TCRdb, the public reads were trimmed at Q25 with fastp and aligned with MiXCR, with productive beta chains retained. One record per CDR3 amino acid sequence lists the most common genes and DNA. The V and J calls here are based on TCRdb, not the publication. For this sample the table gives fewer than 150,000 distinct CDR3 sequences, of which roughly 94% were detected only once. The ten largest clones add up to about 0.26% of the sample.

The rearrangement joined TRBV4-1 to TRBJ2-5; the best D guess is TRBD1, with 6 bases matching. The TCR was taken from a human donor in good health. The sequenced sample consisted of CD8+ T cells from PBMCs. The sequenced DNA: TGCGCCAGCAGCCAAGTTTTCCTCACGACAGGTGGGGAGACCCAGTACTTC. It translates to CASSQVFLTTGGETQYF.